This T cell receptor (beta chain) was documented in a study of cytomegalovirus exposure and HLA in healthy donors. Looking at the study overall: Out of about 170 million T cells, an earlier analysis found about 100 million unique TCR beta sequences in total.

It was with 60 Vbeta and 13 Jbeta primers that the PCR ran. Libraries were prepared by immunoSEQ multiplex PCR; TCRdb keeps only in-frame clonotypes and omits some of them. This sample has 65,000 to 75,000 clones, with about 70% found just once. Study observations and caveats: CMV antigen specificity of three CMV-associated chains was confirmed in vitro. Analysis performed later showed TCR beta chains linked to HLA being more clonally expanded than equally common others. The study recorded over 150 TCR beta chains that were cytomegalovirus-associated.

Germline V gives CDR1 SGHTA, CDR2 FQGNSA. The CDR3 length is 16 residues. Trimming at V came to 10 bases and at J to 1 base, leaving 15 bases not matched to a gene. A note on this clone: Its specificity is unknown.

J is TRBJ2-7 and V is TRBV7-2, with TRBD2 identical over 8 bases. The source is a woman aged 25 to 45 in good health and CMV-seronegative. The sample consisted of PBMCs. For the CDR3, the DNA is TGTGCCATCCACGGTTGGGTTAGCGGGGCTTCCTACGAGCAGTACTTC. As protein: CAIHGWVSGASYEQYF. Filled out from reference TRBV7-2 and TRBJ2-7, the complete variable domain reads GAGVSQSPSNKVTEKGKDVELRCDPISGHTALYWYRQSLGQGLEFLIYFQGNSAPDKSGLPSDRFSAERTGGSVSTLTIQRTQQEDSAVYLCAIHGWVSGASYEQYFGPGTRLTVT.